The clone carrying this T cell receptor (beta chain) is a singleton in its sample. The antigen remains undetermined. These data come from a study of cytomegalovirus exposure and HLA in healthy donors. Study at large: An early data release held 70 million to 90 million unique TCRs from HLA-typed donors. Genetic ancestry analysis placed more than 80% of the 300 to 500 donors that were genotyped in the Caucasian-associated cluster. Whole-study findings and limits: When analyzed later, a missense DCLRE1C variant was found to be linked to TCR beta V- and J-gene trimming. Across donors, most TCRs were seen rarely, yet some public ones were widespread.

The PCR had 60 Vbeta and 13 Jbeta primers. Profiled with immunoSEQ multiplex PCR; TCRdb holds only in-frame clones, not every one. Here the sample spans about 150,000 clones, 70% to 80% being singletons. This receptor was taken from a man younger than 40 in good health and CMV-seropositive. The sequencing sample was made of PBMCs.

The CDR3 here is CASTLLSGASYNEQFF. The CDR3 nucleotides read TGTGCCAGCACCTTGCTTAGCGGGGCCTCCTACAATGAGCAGTTCTTC. The chain joins TRBV7-9 to TRBJ2-1; 8 nucleotides line up with TRBD2. The CDR3 has 16 amino acids. J gave up 0 bases and V 7 bases, and 8 bases lay outside the gene matches. Looked up from germline, CDR1 is SEHNR and CDR2 is FQNEAQ (reference sequence).